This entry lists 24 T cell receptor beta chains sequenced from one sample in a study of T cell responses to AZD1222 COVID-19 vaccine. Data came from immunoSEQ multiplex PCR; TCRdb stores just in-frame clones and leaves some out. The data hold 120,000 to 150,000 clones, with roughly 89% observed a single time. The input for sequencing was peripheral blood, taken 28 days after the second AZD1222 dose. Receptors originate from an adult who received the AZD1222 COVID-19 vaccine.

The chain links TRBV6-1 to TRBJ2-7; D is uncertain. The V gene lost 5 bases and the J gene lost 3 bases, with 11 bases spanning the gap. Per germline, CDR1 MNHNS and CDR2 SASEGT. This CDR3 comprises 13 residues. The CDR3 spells CASSTTGYYEQYF. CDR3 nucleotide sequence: TGTGCCAGCAGTACGACGGGTTACTACGAGCAGTACTTC.

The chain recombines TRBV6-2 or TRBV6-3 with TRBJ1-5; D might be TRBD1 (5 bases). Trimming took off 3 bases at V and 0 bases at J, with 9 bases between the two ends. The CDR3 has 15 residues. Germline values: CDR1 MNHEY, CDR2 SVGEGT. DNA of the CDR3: TGTGCCAGCAGTTATTTGGGGGGTAGCAATCAGCCCCAGCATTTT. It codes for CASSYLGGSNQPQHF.

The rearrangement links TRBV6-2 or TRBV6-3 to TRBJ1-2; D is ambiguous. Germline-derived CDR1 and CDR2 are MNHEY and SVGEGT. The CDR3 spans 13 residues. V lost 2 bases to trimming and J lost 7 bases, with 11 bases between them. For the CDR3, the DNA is TGTGCCAGCAGTTACCCACATGGGAGTGGCTACACCTTC. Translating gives CASSYPHGSGYTF.

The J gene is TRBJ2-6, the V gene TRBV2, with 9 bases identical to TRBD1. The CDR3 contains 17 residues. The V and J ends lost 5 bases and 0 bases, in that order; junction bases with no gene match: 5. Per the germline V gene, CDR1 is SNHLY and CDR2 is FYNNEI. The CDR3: CASSPGQGDSGANVLTF. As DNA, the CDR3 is TGTGCCAGCAGTCCGGGACAGGGTGACTCTGGGGCCAACGTCCTGACTTTC.

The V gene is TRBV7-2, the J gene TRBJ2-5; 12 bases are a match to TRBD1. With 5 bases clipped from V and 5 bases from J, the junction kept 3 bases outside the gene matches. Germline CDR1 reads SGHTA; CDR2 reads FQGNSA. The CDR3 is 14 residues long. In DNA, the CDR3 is TGTGCCAGCAGCCCGGGACAGGGGGCGGAGACCCAGTACTTC. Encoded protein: CASSPGQGAETQYF. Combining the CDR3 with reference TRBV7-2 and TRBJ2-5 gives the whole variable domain GAGVSQSPSNKVTEKGKDVELRCDPISGHTALYWYRQSLGQGLEFLIYFQGNSAPDKSGLPSDRFSAERTGGSVSTLTIQRTQQEDSAVYLCASSPGQGAETQYFGPGTRLLVL.

CDR3 DNA sequence: TGCGCCAGCAGCCAGGAACAGGGGCTATACAATGAGCAGTTCTTC. Residues: CASSQEQGLYNEQFF. This chain links TRBV4-1 with TRBJ2-1; 7 nucleotides line up with TRBD1. The J segment lost 4 bases and the V segment lost 3 bases, leaving 6 bases of the junction unmatched. This CDR3 comprises 15 residues. Germline CDR1 and CDR2: MGHRA and YSYEKL.

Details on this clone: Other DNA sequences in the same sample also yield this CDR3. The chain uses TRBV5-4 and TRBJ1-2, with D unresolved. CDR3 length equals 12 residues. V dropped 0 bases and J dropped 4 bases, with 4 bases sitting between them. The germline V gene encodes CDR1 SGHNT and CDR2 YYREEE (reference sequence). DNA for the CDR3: TGTGCCAGCAGCTTGGACAGCTATGGCTACACCTTC. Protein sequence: CASSLDSYGYTF.

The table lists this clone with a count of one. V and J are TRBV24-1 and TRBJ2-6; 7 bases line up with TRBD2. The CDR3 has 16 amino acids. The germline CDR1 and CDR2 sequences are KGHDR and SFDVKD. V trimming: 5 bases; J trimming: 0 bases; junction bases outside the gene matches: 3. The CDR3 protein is CATSAKRGSGANVLTF. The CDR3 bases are TGTGCCACCAGTGCAAAGCGGGGCTCTGGGGCCAACGTCCTGACTTTC.

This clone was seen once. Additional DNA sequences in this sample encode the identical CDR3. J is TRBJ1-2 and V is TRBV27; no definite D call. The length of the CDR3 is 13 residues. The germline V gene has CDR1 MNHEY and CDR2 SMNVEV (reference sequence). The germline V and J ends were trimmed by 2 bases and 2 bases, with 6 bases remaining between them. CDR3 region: CASSLGQNYGYTF. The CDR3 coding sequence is TGTGCCAGCAGTTTAGGCCAGAACTATGGCTACACCTTC.

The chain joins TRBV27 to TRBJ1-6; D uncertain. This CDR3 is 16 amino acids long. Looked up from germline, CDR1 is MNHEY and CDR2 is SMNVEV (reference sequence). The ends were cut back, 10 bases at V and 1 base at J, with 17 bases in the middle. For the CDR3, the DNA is TGTGCCACATCCCTTCAGTCCGGGTCCTATAATTCACCCCTCCACTTT. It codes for CATSLQSGSYNSPLHF.

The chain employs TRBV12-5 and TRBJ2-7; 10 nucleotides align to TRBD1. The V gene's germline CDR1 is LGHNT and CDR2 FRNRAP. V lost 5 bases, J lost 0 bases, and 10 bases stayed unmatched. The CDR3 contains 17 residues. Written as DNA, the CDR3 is TGTGCTAGTGGTATGACAGGGGGCCCCCTCTACTCCTACGAGCAGTACTTC. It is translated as CASGMTGGPLYSYEQYF.

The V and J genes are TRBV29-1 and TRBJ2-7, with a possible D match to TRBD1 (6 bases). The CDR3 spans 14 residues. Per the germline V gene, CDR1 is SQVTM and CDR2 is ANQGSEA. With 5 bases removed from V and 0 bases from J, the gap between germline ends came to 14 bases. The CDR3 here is CSVSTGKSSYEQYF. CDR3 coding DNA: TGCAGCGTTTCAACAGGGAAAAGCTCCTACGAGCAGTACTTC.

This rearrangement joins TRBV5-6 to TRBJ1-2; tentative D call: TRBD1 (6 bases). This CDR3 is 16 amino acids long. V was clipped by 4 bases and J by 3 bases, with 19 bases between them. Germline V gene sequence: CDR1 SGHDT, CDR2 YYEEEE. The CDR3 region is CASSEVAVGADYGYTF. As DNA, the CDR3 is TGTGCCAGCAGCGAGGTCGCGGTGGGGGCGGACTATGGCTACACCTTC.

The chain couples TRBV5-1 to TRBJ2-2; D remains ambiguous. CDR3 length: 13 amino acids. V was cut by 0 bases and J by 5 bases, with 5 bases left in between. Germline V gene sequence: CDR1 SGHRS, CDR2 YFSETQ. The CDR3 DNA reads TGCGCCAGCAGCTTGGATTTTACCGGGGAGCTGTTTTTT. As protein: CASSLDFTGELFF. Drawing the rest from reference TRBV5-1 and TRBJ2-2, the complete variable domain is KAGVTQTPRYLIKTRGQQVTLSCSPISGHRSVSWYQQTPGQGLQFLFEYFSETQRNKGNFPGRFSGRQFSNSRSEMNVSTLELGDSALYLCASSLDFTGELFFGEGSRLTVL.

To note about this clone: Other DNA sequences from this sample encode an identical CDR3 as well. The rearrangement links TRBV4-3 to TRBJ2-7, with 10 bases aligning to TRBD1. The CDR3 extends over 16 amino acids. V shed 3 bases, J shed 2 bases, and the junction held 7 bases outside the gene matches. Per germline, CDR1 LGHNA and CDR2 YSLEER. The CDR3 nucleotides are TGCGCCAGCAGCCAGTCCGGGACAGGGGAAACCTACGAGCAGTACTTC. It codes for CASSQSGTGETYEQYF.

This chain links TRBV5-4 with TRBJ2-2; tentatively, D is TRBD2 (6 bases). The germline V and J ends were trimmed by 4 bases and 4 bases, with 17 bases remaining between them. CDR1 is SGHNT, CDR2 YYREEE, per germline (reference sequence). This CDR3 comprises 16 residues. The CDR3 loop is CASSPGGRTITGELFF. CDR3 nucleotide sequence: TGTGCCAGCAGCCCCGGGGGACGGACGATCACCGGGGAGCTGTTTTTT.

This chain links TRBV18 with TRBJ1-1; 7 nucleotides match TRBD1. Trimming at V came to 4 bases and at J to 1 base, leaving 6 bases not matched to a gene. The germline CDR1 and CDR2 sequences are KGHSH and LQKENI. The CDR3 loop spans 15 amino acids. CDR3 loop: CASSRRDSANTEAFF. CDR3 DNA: TGTGCCAGCTCACGCCGGGACAGCGCGAACACTGAAGCTTTCTTT.

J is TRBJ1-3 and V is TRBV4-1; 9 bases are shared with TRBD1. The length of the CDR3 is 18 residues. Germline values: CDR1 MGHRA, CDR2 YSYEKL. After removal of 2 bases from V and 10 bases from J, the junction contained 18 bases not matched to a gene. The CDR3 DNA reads TGCGCCAGCAGCCAACTACGGGACAGGGATTACCCCCGAGGGACCATATATTTT. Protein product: CASSQLRDRDYPRGTIYF.

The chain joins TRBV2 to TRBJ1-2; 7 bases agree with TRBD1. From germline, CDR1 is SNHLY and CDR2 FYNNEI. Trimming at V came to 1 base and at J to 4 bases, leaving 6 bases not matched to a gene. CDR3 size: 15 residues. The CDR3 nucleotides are TGTGCCAGCAGTGAAGAGGGGGCCGTTTCCTATGGCTACACCTTC. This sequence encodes CASSEEGAVSYGYTF.

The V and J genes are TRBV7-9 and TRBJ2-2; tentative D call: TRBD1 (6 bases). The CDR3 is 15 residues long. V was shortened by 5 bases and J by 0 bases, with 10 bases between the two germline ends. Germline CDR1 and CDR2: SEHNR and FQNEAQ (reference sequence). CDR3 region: CASSATGPNTGELFF. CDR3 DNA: TGTGCCAGCAGCGCGACAGGCCCGAACACCGGGGAGCTGTTTTTT.

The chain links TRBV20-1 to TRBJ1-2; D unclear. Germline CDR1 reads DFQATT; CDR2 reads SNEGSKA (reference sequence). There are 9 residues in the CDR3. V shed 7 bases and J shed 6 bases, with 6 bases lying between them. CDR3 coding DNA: TGCAGTGTCCTCGATGGCTACACCTTC. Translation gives CSVLDGYTF.

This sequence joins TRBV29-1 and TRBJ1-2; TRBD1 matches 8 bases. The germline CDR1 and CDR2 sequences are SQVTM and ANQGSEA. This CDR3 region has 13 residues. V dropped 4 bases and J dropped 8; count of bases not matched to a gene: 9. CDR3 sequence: CSVVGGQEGGYTF. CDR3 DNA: TGCAGCGTTGTAGGGGGACAGGAGGGCGGCTACACCTTC.

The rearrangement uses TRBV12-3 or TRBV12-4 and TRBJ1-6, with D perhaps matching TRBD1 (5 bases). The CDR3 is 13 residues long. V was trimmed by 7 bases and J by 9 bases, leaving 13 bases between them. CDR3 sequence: CASNIGASSPLHF. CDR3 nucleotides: TGTGCCAGCAATATAGGGGCTAGTTCACCCCTCCACTTT.

The CDR3 loop is CASRGLADTGELFF. As DNA, the CDR3 is TGTGCCAGCAGGGGACTAGCGGACACCGGGGAGCTGTTTTTT. The chain has TRBV9 and TRBJ2-2; the match to TRBD2 covers 11 bases. Unmatched junction bases numbered 0, after V lost 5 bases and J lost 3 bases. Germline V gives CDR1 SGDLS, CDR2 YYNGEE. The length of the CDR3 is 14 residues.